The 4 T cell receptor beta chains in this list originate from one sample, sequenced in a study of CXCR3-negative and CXCR3-positive naive CD8 T cells. Via 5' RACE with UMI labels, TRB cDNA libraries were prepared. One entry per CDR3 protein, without DNA, is what TCRdb gives after re-calling the 5' RACE reads. In all, the sample yields around 88,000 distinct CDR3 sequences. Study-wide results and limits: Researchers report that CXCR3-positive naive cells carry more hydrophobic TRB CDR3s than CXCR3-negative naive cells.

These receptors have no known antigen. The sequenced sample was naive CXCR3+ CD8+ T cells from blood. Subset described: CD45RO-CCR7+CD27+CD95- naive CD8+ T cells expressing CXCR3 (TNR3+). These receptors originate from a human donor in good health. Some clones in this sample may be carry-over from other donors' samples.

V and J are TRBV6-2 or TRBV6-3 and TRBJ2-5; TCRdb picks TRBD1, but there is no DNA to check that call. Germline loops: CDR1 MNHEY, CDR2 SVGEGT. This CDR3 has 14 amino acids. CDR3 sequence: CASSYGGRRETQYF.

The chain links TRBV15 to TRBJ1-1; absent DNA, TCRdb's TRBD1 call cannot be checked. From germline, CDR1 is LNHNV and CDR2 YYDKDF (reference sequence). This CDR3 region has 12 residues. The CDR3 sequence is CAVGQLNTEAFF.

The chain is built from TRBV29-1 and TRBJ2-1; no DNA is available, so the TRBD2 call from TCRdb remains unchecked. The CDR3 is 14 residues long. The germline gives CDR1 SQVTM, CDR2 ANQGSEA. CDR3 sequence reads: CSAPIAGYYNEQFF.

V is TRBV29-1 and J is TRBJ2-7; TCRdb's assignment of TRBD1 cannot be checked, as there is no DNA. Germline-derived CDR1 and CDR2 are SQVTM and ANQGSEA. The CDR3 covers 13 residues. The CDR3 sequence is CSVGDSYSYEQYF.